This T cell receptor (beta chain) derives from a study of T cell repertoires in cytomegalovirus infection. In the study overall: Public TCR beta signatures were indicative of both CMV infection and a matching HLA type. Overall study results and limits: HLA-C-restricted CMV clonotypes gave the most frequent clonotype in two of eight donors.

Germline lookup yields CDR1 SGHDN and CDR2 FVKESK. The length of the CDR3 is 16 residues. V shed 4 bases, J shed 5 bases, and the junction held 11 bases outside the gene matches. TCRdb used MiXCR to reprocess the reads, holding one entry per CDR3 protein. This sample carries 200,000 to 300,000 distinct CDR3 sequences, roughly 12% of them seen once, and the ten largest clones take 1.5% to 2%. This clonotype was seen many times. Its specificity is not known. The specimen sequenced was PBMCs. This sequence was found in a human donor in good health (CMV status not recorded). Some clones in this sample may be carry-over from other donors' samples. This chain joins TRBV14 and TRBJ2-5; 9 bases match TRBD2. CDR3 sequence: CASSPIAGVGQETQYF. The CDR3 DNA reads as TGTGCCAGCAGCCCCATAGCGGGAGTGGGGCAGGAGACCCAGTACTTC.